One sample yielded the 7 T cell receptor beta chains listed below, sequenced in a study of cytomegalovirus exposure and HLA in healthy donors (dated by TCRdb to 2016 to 2017). Libraries were constructed by the immunoSEQ multiplex PCR assay. A mixture of 60 forward primers for TCR Vbeta segments and 13 reverse primers for TCR Jbeta segments was used in the multiplex PCR. TCRdb re-hosts the immuneACCESS table, in-frame sequences only. Its copies lack some clones; in the studies checked, an unresolved V gene accounts for under half of them, and the cause for the rest is not known. Here the sample has 110,000 or so clones; under 90% occur a single time. Of the sample, around 2.3% is held by the ten largest clones. Sequencing input: PBMCs. The receptors were gathered from a woman in her late teens or twenties in good health and CMV-seronegative.

The chain is built from TRBV28 and TRBJ2-7; 7 positions agree with TRBD2. CDR1 and CDR2 from the germline V gene are MDHEN and SYDVKM. This CDR3 has 15 amino acids. Losses at the gene ends were 2 bases for V and 2 bases for J; bases not matched to a gene: 6. CDR3 coding DNA: TGTGCCAGCAGTTTAGTAGGGCTAGCGGCCTACGAGCAGTACTTC. It is translated as CASSLVGLAAYEQYF. The full variable domain, in which reference TRBV28 and TRBJ2-7 provide the parts outside the CDR3, is DVKVTQSSRYLVKRTGEKVFLECVQDMDHENMFWYRQDPGLGLRLIYFSYDVKMKEKGDIPEGYSVSREKKERFSLILESASTNQTSMYLCASSLVGLAAYEQYFGPGTRLTVT.

The chain joins TRBV5-6 to TRBJ1-2; D not certain. The germline CDR1 and CDR2 sequences are SGHDT and YYEEEE. There are 15 residues in the CDR3. Trimming stripped 1 base from V and 0 bases from J, with 10 bases between. The CDR3 reads CASSLLRGSNYGYTF. The CDR3 region has the DNA TGTGCCAGCAGCTTGTTGAGAGGGTCTAACTATGGCTACACCTTC.

V usage is TRBV11-3 and J usage is TRBJ2-2; the D is unclear. The CDR3 is made up of 15 amino acids. Germline lookup yields CDR1 SGHNT and CDR2 YENEEA. Trimming took off 3 bases at V and 6 bases at J, with 14 bases between the two ends. CDR3 DNA sequence: TGTGCCAGCAGCTTGTCAACTTCTTCTTCCGGGGAGCTGTTTTTT. This sequence encodes CASSLSTSSSGELFF.

The table lists this clone with a few counts. The chain's CDR3 is CASSVATRDTGELFF. The DNA of the CDR3 is TGTGCCAGCAGCGTAGCTACGAGAGACACCGGGGAGCTGTTTTTT. This chain uses TRBV9 with TRBJ2-2; D is undetermined. The CDR3 extends over 15 amino acids. Trimming pared 0 bases from V and 3 bases from J, leaving 9 bases between. Germline assignment: CDR1 SGDLS and CDR2 YYNGEE.

The chain couples TRBV25-1 to TRBJ2-7; tentatively, D is TRBD1 (6 bases). Germline CDR1 is MGHDK and CDR2 is SYGVNS. The CDR3 has 14 amino acids. In DNA form, the CDR3 reads TGTGCAACGACGGCACAGGGCCTGCCCTACGAGCAGTACTTC. Translation: CATTAQGLPYEQYF.

This clone was counted a single time. The genes are TRBV29-1 and TRBJ2-2, with 8 bases aligning to TRBD1. From germline, CDR1 is SQVTM and CDR2 ANQGSEA. This CDR3 has 14 amino acids. V gave up 7 bases and J gave up 6 bases; unmatched junction bases: 10. For the CDR3, the DNA is TGCAGCGCTAGCTCGACAGGGGCGGCCGGGGAGCTGTTTTTT. Protein sequence: CSASSTGAAGELFF.

The J gene is TRBJ2-1, the V gene TRBV5-1, with 11 bases lining up with TRBD2. Germline values: CDR1 SGHRS, CDR2 YFSETQ. The CDR3 extends over 18 amino acids. The junction had 16 bases not matched to a gene; V was cut back by 3 bases and J by 8 bases. DNA for the CDR3: TGCGCCAGCAGCTCCCGGGATAGCGGGAGGGCCGATCGCGATGAGCAGTTCTTC. Amino acid sequence: CASSSRDSGRADRDEQFF.